The rows below give T cell receptor beta chains drawn from one sample of a study of blood T cell repertoires in COVID-19. Sequenced by immunoSEQ multiplex PCR; TCRdb stores in-frame clones only, minus some. The repertoire holds fewer than 250,000 clones, with 83% as singletons. Sequencing input: peripheral blood. Source of these receptors: a middle-aged woman with active or convalescent COVID-19. CDR3s include the opening cysteine and the closing phenylalanine or tryptophan. The order of the fields is D gene, clone size, V gene, J gene, CDR3 DNA, CDR3 protein. A D gene is named only where the DNA matches it firmly. Some rows have no size entry. The others give once, few or many, or a class for an expanded clone.

D gene: .
clone size: .
V gene: TRBV6-4
J gene: TRBJ2-3
CDR3 DNA: TGTGCCAGCAGTGCCGCGACAGATACGCAGTATTTT
CDR3 protein: CASSAATDTQYF

D gene: TRBD1
clone size: .
V gene: TRBV5-4
J gene: TRBJ1-1
CDR3 DNA: TGTGCCAGCAGCTTGGCAGGGGGTCTCGGTGAAGCTTTCTTT
CDR3 protein: CASSLAGGLGEAFF

D gene: .
clone size: .
V gene: TRBV18
J gene: TRBJ2-5
CDR3 DNA: TGTGCCAGCTCACCATCCCCTCGAGAGACCCAGTACTTC
CDR3 protein: CASSPSPRETQYF

D gene: TRBD1
clone size: .
V gene: TRBV24-1
J gene: TRBJ1-5
CDR3 DNA: TGTGCCACCAGTGCGCCGGGACAGGGCAATCAGCCCCAGCATTTT
CDR3 protein: CATSAPGQGNQPQHF

D gene: .
clone size: .
V gene: TRBV2
J gene: TRBJ2-2
CDR3 DNA: TGTGCCAGCAGTGCCGACATACAGAACACCGGGGAGCTGTTTTTT
CDR3 protein: CASSADIQNTGELFF

D gene: .
clone size: .
V gene: TRBV18
J gene: TRBJ2-1
CDR3 DNA: TGTGCCAGCTCACCACTTGGGGGGACTGAAGGCAATGAGCAGTTCTTC
CDR3 protein: CASSPLGGTEGNEQFF

D gene: TRBD1
clone size: .
V gene: TRBV28
J gene: TRBJ1-5
CDR3 DNA: TGTGCCAGCAACCCTGGACAGGGTGGCAATCAGCCCCAGCATTTT
CDR3 protein: CASNPGQGGNQPQHF

D gene: TRBD1
clone size: .
V gene: TRBV7-9
J gene: TRBJ2-7
CDR3 DNA: TGTGCCAGCAGCTGGGACAGGTCCTACGAGCAGTACTTC
CDR3 protein: CASSWDRSYEQYF

D gene: TRBD2
clone size: .
V gene: TRBV19
J gene: TRBJ2-5
CDR3 DNA: TGTGCCAGCTCTCCCACAGCGCGGGGGGGGACCCAGTACTTC
CDR3 protein: CASSPTARGGTQYF

D gene: .
clone size: .
V gene: TRBV5-5
J gene: TRBJ1-4
CDR3 DNA: TGTGCCAGCAGCCCGGAGGGAACTAATGAAAAACTGTTTTTT
CDR3 protein: CASSPEGTNEKLFF

D gene: .
clone size: .
V gene: TRBV28
J gene: TRBJ1-5
CDR3 DNA: TGTGCCAGCAGTCCTTTATCGACGGGACAGCCCCAGCATTTT
CDR3 protein: CASSPLSTGQPQHF

D gene: .
clone size: once
V gene: TRBV3-1/TRBV3-2
J gene: TRBJ2-7
CDR3 DNA: TGTGCCAGCAGCCCGCAGGGTGGCGAGCAGTACTTC
CDR3 protein: CASSPQGGEQYF

D gene: .
clone size: .
V gene: TRBV6-4
J gene: TRBJ1-5
CDR3 DNA: TGTGCCAGCAGTGCACAGAGCAATCAGCCCCAGCATTTT
CDR3 protein: CASSAQSNQPQHF

D gene: .
clone size: .
V gene: TRBV7-2
J gene: TRBJ2-1
CDR3 DNA: TGTGCCAGCAGCTCCCTCGTGGGGCCTGTCTTGAATGAGCAGTTCTTC
CDR3 protein: CASSSLVGPVLNEQFF

D gene: .
clone size: .
V gene: TRBV6-5
J gene: TRBJ2-3
CDR3 DNA: TGTGCCAGCAGTTACGCTAGTTCTGTAGATACGCAGTATTTT
CDR3 protein: CASSYASSVDTQYF

D gene: TRBD2
clone size: once
V gene: TRBV19
J gene: TRBJ2-3
CDR3 DNA: TGTGCCAGTAGTAGTTTACTAAGAGCGGGGACCACAGATACGCAGTATTTT
CDR3 protein: CASSSLLRAGTTDTQYF

D gene: .
clone size: .
V gene: TRBV19
J gene: TRBJ1-3
CDR3 DNA: TGTGCCAGTAGACCTACGGTGGGGCTGACCTCTGGAAACACCATATATTTT
CDR3 protein: CASRPTVGLTSGNTIYF

D gene: .
clone size: .
V gene: TRBV6-5
J gene: TRBJ1-2
CDR3 DNA: TGTGCCAGCAGTTACCAACCGGACAGTAACTATGGCTACACCTTC
CDR3 protein: CASSYQPDSNYGYTF

D gene: .
clone size: .
V gene: TRBV10-1
J gene: TRBJ1-1
CDR3 DNA: TGCGCCAGCAGTGATGACACGAACACTGAAGCTTTCTTT
CDR3 protein: CASSDDTNTEAFF

D gene: TRBD1
clone size: .
V gene: TRBV5-1
J gene: TRBJ2-5
CDR3 DNA: TGCGCCAGCAGCCCCGGGACAGGACAAGAGACCCAGTACTTC
CDR3 protein: CASSPGTGQETQYF

D gene: TRBD2
clone size: .
V gene: TRBV7-3
J gene: TRBJ2-5
CDR3 DNA: TGTGCCAGCAGCTTAAAAGCGGGCCTAGCGGGGGGGCAAGAGACCCAGTACTTC
CDR3 protein: CASSLKAGLAGGQETQYF

D gene: .
clone size: .
V gene: TRBV18
J gene: TRBJ1-2
CDR3 DNA: TGTGCCAGCTCACCACCGGGCCCGGCGGGCTATGGCTACACCTTC
CDR3 protein: CASSPPGPAGYGYTF

D gene: .
clone size: .
V gene: TRBV29-1
J gene: TRBJ1-4
CDR3 DNA: TGCAGCGCCGAGGGAACAGCAACTAATGAAAAACTGTTTTTT
CDR3 protein: CSAEGTATNEKLFF

D gene: .
clone size: .
V gene: TRBV14
J gene: TRBJ2-7
CDR3 DNA: TGTGCCAGCAGCCGTAGAGCCTACGAGCAGTACTTC
CDR3 protein: CASSRRAYEQYF

D gene: .
clone size: .
V gene: TRBV14
J gene: TRBJ1-6
CDR3 DNA: TGTGCCAGCAGCCAACTGAGTACACCCCTCCACTTT
CDR3 protein: CASSQLSTPLHF

D gene: TRBD1
clone size: .
V gene: TRBV7-2
J gene: TRBJ2-7
CDR3 DNA: TGTGCCAGCAGCCGTCACGACAGGGGTATCTCCTACGAGCAGTACTTC
CDR3 protein: CASSRHDRGISYEQYF

D gene: TRBD1
clone size: .
V gene: TRBV18
J gene: TRBJ1-1
CDR3 DNA: TGTGCCAGCTCCCTACGGGACAGGGGCTTGAACACTGAAGCTTTCTTT
CDR3 protein: CASSLRDRGLNTEAFF

D gene: .
clone size: .
V gene: TRBV29-1
J gene: TRBJ2-7
CDR3 DNA: TGCAGCGTTGGGAAGGACACCAATACCTACGAGCAGTACTTC
CDR3 protein: CSVGKDTNTYEQYF

D gene: TRBD1
clone size: .
V gene: TRBV18
J gene: TRBJ1-6
CDR3 DNA: TGTGCCAGCTCGCAATATTTGGACAGGAGAAATAATTCACCCCTCCACTTT
CDR3 protein: CASSQYLDRRNNSPLHF

D gene: .
clone size: .
V gene: TRBV6-5
J gene: TRBJ2-7
CDR3 DNA: TGTGCCAGCAGGACGGGGATTTACGAGCAGTACTTC
CDR3 protein: CASRTGIYEQYF

D gene: TRBD2
clone size: few
V gene: TRBV6-1
J gene: TRBJ2-7
CDR3 DNA: TGTGCCAGCAGTGAGGCGGGAGACGTCTACGAGCAGTACTTC
CDR3 protein: CASSEAGDVYEQYF

D gene: TRBD1
clone size: once
V gene: TRBV7-2
J gene: TRBJ1-4
CDR3 DNA: TGTGCCAGCAGTCGCGTTTCCGGGACAGGTGAAAAACTGTTTTTT
CDR3 protein: CASSRVSGTGEKLFF

D gene: TRBD1
clone size: .
V gene: TRBV15
J gene: TRBJ1-3
CDR3 DNA: TGTGCCACCAGCAGGGGGACAGCGGGAAACACCATATATTTT
CDR3 protein: CATSRGTAGNTIYF

D gene: .
clone size: .
V gene: TRBV12-3/TRBV12-4
J gene: TRBJ1-5
CDR3 DNA: TGTGCCAGCAGTCCAAGCCCCCATCAGCCCCAGCATTTT
CDR3 protein: CASSPSPHQPQHF

D gene: TRBD1
clone size: .
V gene: TRBV6-4
J gene: TRBJ1-2
CDR3 DNA: TGTGCCAGCAGTCCCTCAGGGGGCTATGGCTACACCTTC
CDR3 protein: CASSPSGGYGYTF

D gene: TRBD1
clone size: .
V gene: TRBV14
J gene: TRBJ2-7
CDR3 DNA: TGTGCCAGCAACCCAAGACAGGGCCCCCCCTACGAGCAGTACTTC
CDR3 protein: CASNPRQGPPYEQYF

D gene: .
clone size: .
V gene: TRBV5-5
J gene: TRBJ1-3
CDR3 DNA: TGTGCCAGCAGCTTGCGCTCTGGAAACACCATATATTTT
CDR3 protein: CASSLRSGNTIYF

D gene: .
clone size: .
V gene: TRBV7-2
J gene: TRBJ1-1
CDR3 DNA: TGTGCCAGCAGCTTCTGGGGGGGAACTGAAGCTTTCTTT
CDR3 protein: CASSFWGGTEAFF

D gene: .
clone size: .
V gene: TRBV19
J gene: TRBJ1-5
CDR3 DNA: TGTGCCAGTAGTATTCGCGGAGGGAGGAAGCTTTACAATCAGCCCCAGCATTTT
CDR3 protein: CASSIRGGRKLYNQPQHF

D gene: TRBD2
clone size: .
V gene: TRBV6-5
J gene: TRBJ2-7
CDR3 DNA: TGTGCCACCCTGGGGCGGGGGAGGGCCTACGAGCAGTACTTC
CDR3 protein: CATLGRGRAYEQYF

D gene: .
clone size: .
V gene: TRBV24-1
J gene: TRBJ1-1
CDR3 DNA: TGTGCCACCAGTGACCCAAACACTGAAGCTTTCTTT
CDR3 protein: CATSDPNTEAFF

D gene: TRBD2
clone size: .
V gene: TRBV5-4
J gene: TRBJ2-7
CDR3 DNA: TGTGCCAGCAGCTTGGGGGGGGGTAACGAGCAGTACTTC
CDR3 protein: CASSLGGGNEQYF

D gene: .
clone size: once
V gene: TRBV24-1
J gene: TRBJ2-7
CDR3 DNA: TGTGCCACCAGTGATTTGCAGGGCTACGAGCAGTACTTC
CDR3 protein: CATSDLQGYEQYF

D gene: TRBD2
clone size: .
V gene: TRBV18
J gene: TRBJ2-2
CDR3 DNA: TGTGCCAGCTCAGCGGGGGGCGCGACCGGGGAGCTGTTTTTT
CDR3 protein: CASSAGGATGELFF

D gene: TRBD2
clone size: .
V gene: TRBV7-2
J gene: TRBJ2-7
CDR3 DNA: TGTGCCAGCAGCTCTAAGGGCGGGGGGGCAGGCGAGCAGTACTTC
CDR3 protein: CASSSKGGGAGEQYF